This T cell receptor beta chain was found in a study of T cells in Graves' hyperthyroidism and ophthalmopathy. Notes on the study in general: Most thyroid-expanded clonotypes above 0.001 were also found in blood. In simple terms, a model built on 13 V-J features told ophthalmopathy apart from stable hyperthyroidism.

This clonotype was counted ten times or more. Its antigen is undetermined. Trimming pared 5 bases from V and 11 bases from J, leaving 12 bases between. The CDR3 is 11 amino acids. CDR1 and CDR2 (germline): KGHSY, FQNENV. It was considered stable Graves' hyperthyroidism when ophthalmopathy did not progress within 18 months. Those with hyperthyroidism were 18 to 65 years old, newly diagnosed, and ill for under 2 months. RNA transcripts were the template for amplifying TCR beta CDR3 regions. HTBI primers were used for first-round RT-PCR of the TCR CDR3. TCRdb reprocessed the multiplex PCR reads with MiXCR, giving one entry per CDR3 protein. Of approximately 610,000 distinct CDR3 sequences listed, roughly 17% are singletons.

The sequenced material came from blood. The genes are TRBV16 and TRBJ2-5; D remains unclear. This receptor was taken from a woman between 18 and 29 years old with Graves' hyperthyroidism. The CDR3 DNA sequence: TGTGCCAGCAGCTACGGCGCAGTTCAGTACTTC. Protein: CASSYGAVQYF.